The 21 T cell receptor beta chains listed next were all sequenced from one sample in a study of CD8+ T cells in alopecia areata. The treatment: oral pan-JAK inhibitor, 5-10 mg twice daily. RNA was extracted and reverse transcribed into cDNA as the sequencing template. This table comes from immunoSEQ multiplex PCR, and its TCRdb copy is limited to in-frame clones, with some not included. The sample holds about 180,000 clones, roughly half seen once. Specimen: CD8+ T cells sorted from blood, collected at week 52, from a patient treated with tofacitinib. All receptors derive from a human donor with alopecia areata.

This chain uses TRBV30 with TRBJ2-3, with D maybe TRBD2 (6 bases). Per the germline V gene, CDR1 is GTSNPN and CDR2 is SVGIG (reference sequence). Deletions cut 2 bases from V and 5 bases from J, with 17 bases between. The CDR3 covers 15 residues. The CDR3 sequence: CAWSISGGQGDTQYF. The CDR3 region has the DNA TGTGCCTGGAGTATTAGCGGCGGGCAGGGAGATACGCAGTATTTT.

The CDR3 sequence is CASSLPSGRAVYNEQFF. For the CDR3, the DNA is TGTGCCAGCAGCTTACCGTCCGGGCGTGCCGTCTACAATGAGCAGTTCTTC. J is TRBJ2-1 and V is TRBV7-9; D is undetermined. The germline V gene encodes CDR1 SEHNR and CDR2 FQNEAQ (reference sequence). V was shortened by 2 bases and J by 3 bases, with 17 bases between the two germline ends. The CDR3 runs 17 residues.

The chain combines TRBV5-4 with TRBJ1-1; no clear D. Trimming left V 2 bases short and J 7 bases short, with 6 bases between. The CDR3 loop spans 11 amino acids. Per germline, CDR1 SGHNT and CDR2 YYREEE (reference sequence). The CDR3 region has the DNA TGTGCCAGCAGCTTAGGCGGTGAAGCTTTCTTT. It translates to CASSLGGEAFF.

V and J are TRBV7-2 and TRBJ1-6; D gene uncertain. The CDR3 is 13 residues long. V was cut by 8 bases and J by 9 bases, with 14 bases left in between. Germline CDR1 and CDR2: SGHTA and FQGNSA. CDR3 DNA sequence: TGTGCCAGCTCAAGGGAAGAGATTTCACCCCTCCACTTT. As protein: CASSREEISPLHF. Full variable domain (remainder filled in from reference TRBV7-2 and TRBJ1-6): GAGVSQSPSNKVTEKGKDVELRCDPISGHTALYWYRQSLGQGLEFLIYFQGNSAPDKSGLPSDRFSAERTGGSVSTLTIQRTQQEDSAVYLCASSREEISPLHFGNGTRLTVT.

The chain uses TRBV30 and TRBJ1-6; D ambiguous. The CDR3 has 17 amino acids. The V gene's germline CDR1 is GTSNPN and CDR2 SVGIG (reference sequence). Between the trimmed V and J ends, which lost 3 bases and 0 bases, there was a span of 15 bases. Written as DNA, the CDR3 is TGTGCCTGGAGCGGAGGCAGGTTGAGCTCCTATAATTCACCCCTCCACTTT. This codes for CAWSGGRLSSYNSPLHF.

The genes are TRBV5-1 and TRBJ2-7; D gene unclear. Germline CDR1 SGHRS, CDR2 YFSETQ. The V end lost 0 bases, the J end lost 2 bases, and 6 bases lay between the germline ends. The CDR3 runs to 13 residues. In DNA, the CDR3 is TGCGCCAGCAGCTTGGACCTCCCCTACGAGCAGTACTTC. Translation gives CASSLDLPYEQYF.

J is TRBJ2-2 and V is TRBV18; no definite D call. Trimming took off 4 bases at V and 4 bases at J, with 10 bases between the two ends. Germline V lookup: CDR1 KGHSH, CDR2 LQKENI. The CDR3 loop spans 14 amino acids. Here the CDR3 reads CASSRAQTTGELFF. Written as DNA, the CDR3 is TGTGCCAGCTCACGAGCCCAAACCACCGGGGAGCTGTTTTTT. Together with reference TRBV18 and TRBJ2-2, the CDR3 gives the full variable domain: NAGVMQNPRHLVRRRGQEARLRCSPMKGHSHVYWYRQLPEEGLKFMVYLQKENIIDESGMPKERFSAEFPKEGPSILRIQQVVRGDSAAYFCASSRAQTTGELFFGEGSRLTVL.

The V call is TRBV30, the J call TRBJ1-5, with D hard to call. V was pared by 1 base and J by 3 bases, with 10 bases between. Per germline, CDR1 GTSNPN and CDR2 SVGIG (reference sequence). The CDR3 is 14 residues long. As DNA, the CDR3 is TGTGCCTGGAGTGCGTCCGCCAACAATCAGCCCCAGCATTTT. Residues: CAWSASANNQPQHF.

This sequence joins TRBV4-3 and TRBJ2-3; 11 bases are a match to TRBD2. CDR3 length equals 16 residues. Germline V gene sequence: CDR1 LGHNA, CDR2 YSLEER. Germline trimming cut 0 bases from V and 3 bases from J; bases unmatched to any gene: 2. DNA for the CDR3: TGCGCCAGCAGCCAAGAAGCTAGCGGGGGGACAGATACGCAGTATTTT. Translated: CASSQEASGGTDTQYF.

CDR3 region: CAISDGDRPYEQYF. In nucleotides, the CDR3 is TGTGCCATCAGTGATGGGGACAGGCCCTACGAGCAGTACTTC. The genes are TRBV10-3 and TRBJ2-7, with 8 bases that match TRBD1. The ends lost 3 bases at V and 2 bases at J; junction bases unmatched: 3. CDR3 length: 14 amino acids. In germline, CDR1 is ENHRY, CDR2 SYGVKD.

The gene calls are TRBV30 and TRBJ2-1; D gene ambiguous. Trimming removed 0 bases at V and 7 bases at J, with 7 bases between. Germline lookup yields CDR1 GTSNPN and CDR2 SVGIG (reference sequence). The CDR3 totals 12 residues. CDR3 sequence reads: CAWSVMGNEQFF. In nucleotides, the CDR3 is TGTGCCTGGAGTGTAATGGGGAATGAGCAGTTCTTC.

This rearrangement joins TRBV10-3 to TRBJ2-3; 9 nucleotides agree with TRBD1. Germline V lookup: CDR1 ENHRY, CDR2 SYGVKD. The CDR3 has 14 amino acids. The CDR3 spells CASSGTGITDTQYF. The CDR3 nucleotides are TGTGCTTCCTCCGGGACAGGGATCACAGATACGCAGTATTTT.

This sequence joins TRBV5-6 and TRBJ1-5; TRBD1 might be the D (5 bases). CDR3 length: 15 residues. CDR1 is SGHDT, CDR2 YYEEEE, per germline. V shed 3 bases and J shed 2 bases, with 12 bases lying between them. The CDR3 bases are TGTGCCAGCAGCTCCCGGGGGGGTGGCAATCAGCCCCAGCATTTT. Its translation: CASSSRGGGNQPQHF.

The sample holds one count of this clone. The chain joins TRBV6-5 to TRBJ2-5; TRBD1 agrees at 7 bases. Germline loops: CDR1 MNHEY, CDR2 SVGAGI. Germline trimming cut 4 bases from V and 1 base from J; bases unmatched to any gene: 6. The CDR3 has 15 residues. For the CDR3, the DNA is TGTGCCAGCAGTTCAGGACGGGACAGCCAAGAGACCCAGTACTTC. Translation gives CASSSGRDSQETQYF.

V gene TRBV6-5 combines with J gene TRBJ2-2; perhaps TRBD1 as D (6 bases). Germline V gene data show CDR1 as MNHEY and CDR2 as SVGAGI. This CDR3 is 16 amino acids long. V lost 2 bases to trimming and J lost 0 bases, with 10 bases between them. The CDR3 coding sequence is TGTGCCAGCAGTTACCACGACAGGCCGAACACCGGGGAGCTGTTTTTT. Protein product: CASSYHDRPNTGELFF.

This clone was seen only once. The chain employs TRBV4-1 and TRBJ2-1; TRBD2 matches at 11 bases. The germline V gene encodes CDR1 MGHRA and CDR2 YSYEKL. The CDR3 is 20 residues long. Germline trimming cut 2 bases from V and 1 base from J; bases unmatched to any gene: 13. The CDR3 spells CASSQSPLAGGVLSYNEQFF. CDR3 DNA sequence: TGCGCCAGCAGCCAATCACCTTTAGCGGGGGGGGTATTGTCCTACAATGAGCAGTTCTTC.

This chain links TRBV2 with TRBJ2-1, with 10 bases matching TRBD1. Trimming took 8 bases from V and 2 from J; bases not matched to a gene: 6. The CDR3 extends over 15 amino acids. Germline-derived CDR1 and CDR2 are SNHLY and FYNNEI. Written as DNA, the CDR3 is TGTGCCAGCGGCTCGGACAGGGGGACCTACAATGAGCAGTTCTTC. This sequence encodes CASGSDRGTYNEQFF.

This chain links TRBV30 with TRBJ1-4; 8 nucleotides line up with TRBD1. CDR3 length equals 18 residues. Germline V lookup: CDR1 GTSNPN, CDR2 SVGIG (reference sequence). J gave up 5 bases and V 7 bases, and 21 bases lay outside the gene matches. The CDR3 DNA reads as TGTGCCTTCGATGATCCCGGGACAGGTGGAGTTATGAATGAAAAACTGTTTTTT. Translated: CAFDDPGTGGVMNEKLFF.

The rearrangement joins TRBV19 to TRBJ2-6; D is undetermined. V gave up 10 bases and J gave up 2 bases, with 9 bases separating them. CDR1 and CDR2 from the germline V gene are LNHDA and SQIVND (reference sequence). This CDR3 spans 13 amino acids. DNA of the CDR3: TGTGCCACTCGTATTGCTGGGGCCAACGTCCTGACTTTC. Protein: CATRIAGANVLTF.

The chain links TRBV19 to TRBJ1-5, with D perhaps matching TRBD1 (5 bases). Germline assignment: CDR1 LNHDA and CDR2 SQIVND (reference sequence). The CDR3 has 15 amino acids. V was cut by 5 bases and J by 2 bases, with 13 bases left in between. CDR3 bases: TGTGCCAGTAGTGTGCCCAGGGTGGGCAATCAGCCCCAGCATTTT. It encodes CASSVPRVGNQPQHF.

This chain uses TRBV5-1 with TRBJ2-7; 8 bases are a match to TRBD1. This CDR3 has 13 amino acids. The trim removed 4 bases at V and 4 bases at J, leaving 4 bases unmatched. Per the germline V gene, CDR1 is SGHRS and CDR2 is YFSETQ. CDR3 coding DNA: TGCGCCAGCAGCCTGGACAGGGCGTACGAGCAGTACTTC. Its translation is CASSLDRAYEQYF.